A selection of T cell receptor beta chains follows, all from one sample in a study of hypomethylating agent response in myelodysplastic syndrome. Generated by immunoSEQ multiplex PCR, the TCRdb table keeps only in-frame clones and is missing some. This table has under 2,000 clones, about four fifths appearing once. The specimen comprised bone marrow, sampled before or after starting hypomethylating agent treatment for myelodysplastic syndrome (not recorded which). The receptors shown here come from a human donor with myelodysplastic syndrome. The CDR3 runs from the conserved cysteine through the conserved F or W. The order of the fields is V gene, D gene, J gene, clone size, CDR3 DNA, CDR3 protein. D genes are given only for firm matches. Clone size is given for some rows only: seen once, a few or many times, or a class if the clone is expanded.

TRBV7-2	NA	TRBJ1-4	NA	TGTGCCAGCAGCTTAGGACTGGGAAAACTGTTTTTT	CASSLGLGKLFF
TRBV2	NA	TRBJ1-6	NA	TGTGCCAGCAGTGAATGGAGGCCTGCCTATAATTCACCCCTCCACTTT	CASSEWRPAYNSPLHF
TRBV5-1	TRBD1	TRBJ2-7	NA	TGCGCCAGCAGCAGGTACGGGACAGGGACTTACGAGCAGTACTTC	CASSRYGTGTYEQYF
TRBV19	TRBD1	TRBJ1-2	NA	TGTGCCAGTAGTTTACAGGGGTTAGGTGGCTACACCTTC	CASSLQGLGGYTF
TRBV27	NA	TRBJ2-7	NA	TGTGCCAGCAGTTCAACGGCCCTCCTTATTAACGAGCAGTACTTC	CASSSTALLINEQYF
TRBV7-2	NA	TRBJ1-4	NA	TGTGCCAGCAGCTTAGGAGGCAGGGGAAAACTGTTTTTT	CASSLGGRGKLFF
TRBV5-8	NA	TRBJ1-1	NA	TGTGCCAGCAGCTTCGCCTTTCAGGGAGGCACTGAAGCTTTCTTT	CASSFAFQGGTEAFF
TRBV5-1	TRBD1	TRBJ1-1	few	TGCGCCAGCAGGGCGGGACAGCTGAACACTGAAGCTTTCTTT	CASRAGQLNTEAFF
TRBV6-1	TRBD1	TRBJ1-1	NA	TGTGCCAGCAGTGAAGCAAGGACAGGGAAAGCTTTCTTT	CASSEARTGKAFF
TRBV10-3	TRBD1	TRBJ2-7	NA	TGTGCCATCAGTAGACAGGGCTACGAGCAGTACTTC	CAISRQGYEQYF
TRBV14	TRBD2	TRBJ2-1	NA	TGTGCCAGCAGCCTCGTAGCGGGGAGCTCCTACAATGAGCAGTTCTTC	CASSLVAGSSYNEQFF
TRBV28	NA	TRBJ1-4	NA	TGTGCCAGCAGTTTACTGGGCCAGCTAGGACTGATTGAAAAACTGTTTTTT	CASSLLGQLGLIEKLFF
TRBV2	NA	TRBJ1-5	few	TGTGCCAGCGGTCCTGCCAGGCCCCAGCATTTT	CASGPARPQHF
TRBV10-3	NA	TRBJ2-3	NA	TGTGCCATCAGTGAACGGGCGTACACAGATACGCAGTATTTT	CAISERAYTDTQYF
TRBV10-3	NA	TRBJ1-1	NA	TGTGCCATCATGAGGGCCGGGGGCGCTAGTATGAACACTGAAGCTTTCTTT	CAIMRAGGASMNTEAFF
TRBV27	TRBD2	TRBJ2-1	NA	TGTGCCAGCAGTTTTACTAGCGGAGCCTACAATGAGCAGTTCTTC	CASSFTSGAYNEQFF
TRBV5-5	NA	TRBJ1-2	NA	TGTGCCAGCAGTTTCGGTGAGGGGTTGGACTACACCTTC	CASSFGEGLDYTF
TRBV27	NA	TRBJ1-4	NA	TGTGCCAGCAGTTTTGGCCAGGCCAATGAAAAACTGTTTTTT	CASSFGQANEKLFF
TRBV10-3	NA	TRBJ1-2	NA	TGTGCCATCAGTGGGACTGCCTTGCAGGATGGCTACACCTTC	CAISGTALQDGYTF
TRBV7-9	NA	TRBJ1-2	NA	TGTGCCAGCAGCTGGGGGTCAGCTAACTATGGCTACACCTTC	CASSWGSANYGYTF
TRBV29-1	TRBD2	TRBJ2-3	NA	TGCAGCGTCCGAGGGCGACTAGCGAATACTAGACAGAGCACAGATACGCAGTATTTT	CSVRGRLANTRQSTDTQYF
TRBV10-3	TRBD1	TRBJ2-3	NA	TGTGCCATCAGGGACAGGGGAACAGATACGCAGTATTTT	CAIRDRGTDTQYF
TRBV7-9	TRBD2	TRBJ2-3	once	TGTGCCAGCAGCTCTCGAGCGGGAGAGGAAGATACGCAGTATTTT	CASSSRAGEEDTQYF
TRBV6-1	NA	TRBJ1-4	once	TGTGCCAGCAGTGAACTGATGGCATCCTATAATGAAAAACTGTTTTTT	CASSELMASYNEKLFF
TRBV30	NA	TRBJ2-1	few	TGTGCCTGGAGTGCGATAGGGCACAATGAGCAGTTCTTC	CAWSAIGHNEQFF
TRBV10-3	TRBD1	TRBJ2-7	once	TGTGCCATCGGGGGACAGGGAAAGTCGTACGAGCAGTACTTC	CAIGGQGKSYEQYF
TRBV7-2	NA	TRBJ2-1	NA	TGTGCCAGCAGCTTACATTCTGGGCTAACCCAAAATGAGCAGTTCTTC	CASSLHSGLTQNEQFF
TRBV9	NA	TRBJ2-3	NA	TGTGCCAGCAGCGGCGGGACCCGGTGGGGAGATACGCAGTATTTT	CASSGGTRWGDTQYF
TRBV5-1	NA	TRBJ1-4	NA	TGCGCCAGCAGCCCGGACGGGCGGAATGAAAAACTGTTTTTT	CASSPDGRNEKLFF
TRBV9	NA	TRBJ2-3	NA	TGTGCCAGCAATCGAAGGGCCGCTCTGGGGACGCAGTATTTT	CASNRRAALGTQYF
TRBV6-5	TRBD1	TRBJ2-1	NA	TGTGCCAGCAGTTACTTGGGACAGGGGAGTAATGAGCAGTTCTTC	CASSYLGQGSNEQFF
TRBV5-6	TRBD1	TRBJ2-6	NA	TGTGCCAGCAGCTCGGGACAGGGAAGTGAAGGGGCCAACGTCCTGACTTTC	CASSSGQGSEGANVLTF
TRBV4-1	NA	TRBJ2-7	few	TGCGCCAGCAGCCAGCTAGCGTACTCCTACGAGCAGTACTTC	CASSQLAYSYEQYF
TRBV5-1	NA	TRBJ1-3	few	TGCGCCAGCAGCCTGGACCTCTCTGGAAACACCATATATTTT	CASSLDLSGNTIYF
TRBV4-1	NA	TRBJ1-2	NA	TGCGCCAGCAGCCAAGGGTACTTAAACTATGGCTACACCTTC	CASSQGYLNYGYTF
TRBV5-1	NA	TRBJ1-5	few	TGCGCCAGCAGCTTGGAAGGGTTGAATCAGCCCCAGCATTTT	CASSLEGLNQPQHF
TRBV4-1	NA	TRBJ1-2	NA	TGCGCCAGCAGCCAAGAAAATACTGGCAGTCTTTATGGCTACACCTTC	CASSQENTGSLYGYTF
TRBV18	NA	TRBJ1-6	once	TGTGCCAGCTCACCCCAAGCAAACCAACCCCTCCACTTT	CASSPQANQPLHF
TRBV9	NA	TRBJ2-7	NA	TGTGCCAGCAGCGTAGCTTCCCAGGGAACCTACGAGCAGTACTTC	CASSVASQGTYEQYF
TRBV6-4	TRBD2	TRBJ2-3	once	TGTGCCAGCAGTTTAGCGGGAGCTACAGATACGCAGTATTTT	CASSLAGATDTQYF
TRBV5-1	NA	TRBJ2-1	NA	TGCGCCAGCAGCTTGATAGCTGCGGGATCTGTGGAGCAGTTCTTC	CASSLIAAGSVEQFF
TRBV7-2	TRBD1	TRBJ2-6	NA	TGTGCCAGCAGCTCGAGGGACAGGGTGGCGGGGGCCAACGTCCTGACTTTC	CASSSRDRVAGANVLTF
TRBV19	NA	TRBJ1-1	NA	TGTGCCAGTAGTACAGGGCTAGGACGGACTGAAGCTTTCTTT	CASSTGLGRTEAFF
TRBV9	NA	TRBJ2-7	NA	TGTGCCAGCAGCGTAGACGGGGGAGTTTACGAGCAGTACTTC	CASSVDGGVYEQYF
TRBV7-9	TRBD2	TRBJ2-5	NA	TGTGCCAGCAGCTCCCCCGGGGTGGCGGGAGGTGGGAGCCAAGAGACCCAGTACTTC	CASSSPGVAGGGSQETQYF
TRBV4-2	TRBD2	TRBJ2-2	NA	TGTGCCAGCAGCCAAGATTGGGCTAGCGGGGGGGCAAACACCGGGGAGCTGTTTTTT	CASSQDWASGGANTGELFF
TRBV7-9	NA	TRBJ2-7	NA	TGTGCCAGCAGCTATGTCCCGGGGACCTACGAGCAGTACTTC	CASSYVPGTYEQYF
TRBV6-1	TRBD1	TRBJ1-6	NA	TGTGCCAGCAGTGAAGGGGGGACAGGGTCTTATCAGGGGCCCCTCCACTTT	CASSEGGTGSYQGPLHF